This T cell receptor beta chain was documented in a study of vaccination effects on CD4 cells after COVID-19. After expansion with viral peptide pools in the ViraFEST assay, antigen-specific CD4+ T cells were sequenced. At the end of around eleven days of culture, CD4+ T cells were isolated. It was two doses of either the BNT162b2 or mRNA-1273 vaccine that participants received. A half-volume exchange with IL-2 medium occurred on days 3 and 7. Overall study findings and caveats: The study found marked clonal contraction of infection- and vaccine-induced clones late after vaccination.

Note on this clone: Antigen unknown.

The V and J ends lost 0 bases and 6 bases respectively, with 6 bases between them. CDR3 length equals 12 residues. Germline CDR1 reads SGHDT; CDR2 reads YYEEEE. Clones were sequenced by immunoSEQ multiplex PCR, and TCRdb holds only the in-frame ones, with some missing. The sample yields about 15,000 clones, roughly 70% seen once. The sequence was obtained from a human donor who received a COVID-19 vaccine. Sequencing used CD4+ T cells from PBMCs cultured with SARS-CoV-2 spike peptides, obtained after COVID-19 vaccination. The chain uses TRBV5-6 and TRBJ1-2, with TRBD1 as a possible D gene (5 bases). The CDR3 spells CASSLVGDGYTF. The CDR3 DNA sequence: TGTGCCAGCAGCTTGGTAGGGGATGGCTACACCTTC.